This entry lists 26 T cell receptor beta chains sequenced from one sample in a study of blood T cell repertoires in COVID-19. The method was immunoSEQ multiplex PCR; TCRdb's version includes in-frame clones alone and lacks a portion of them. The sample carries around 230,000 clones, about nine tenths recorded once. The sequenced sample consisted of peripheral blood. The origin of the receptors is a man aged 35 to 55 with acute or convalescent COVID-19.

This clone was counted a single time. The chain combines TRBV11-2 with TRBJ2-7; 7 bases are shared with TRBD1. CDR3 length equals 13 residues. Germline V lookup: CDR1 SGHAT, CDR2 FQNNGV. V lost 5 bases to trimming and J lost 1 base; unmatched junction nucleotides: 2. This CDR3 is CASSADRSYEQYF. The CDR3 DNA reads TGTGCCAGCAGCGCGGACAGGTCCTACGAGCAGTACTTC. Using reference TRBV11-2 and TRBJ2-7 for the parts outside the CDR3, the full variable domain is EAGVAQSPRYKIIEKRQSVAFWCNPISGHATLYWYQQILGQGPKLLIQFQNNGVVDDSQLPKDRFSAERLKGVDSTLKIQPAKLEDSAVYLCASSADRSYEQYFGPGTRLTVT.

As for this clone: The CDR3 ends on some other residue instead of the conserved phenylalanine or tryptophan, so this is likely a read error. The DNA is left out, because the CDR3 cannot be placed on it with certainty; the CDR3 is given as TCRdb lists it. The chain uses TRBV5-4 and TRBJ2-2; the table's D call TRBD2 went unverified against the DNA. CDR1 and CDR2 from the germline V gene are SGHNT and YYREEE (reference sequence). The CDR3 comprises 8 residues, both ends counted. This CDR3 reads CATYEAVL.

This chain joins TRBV5-1 and TRBJ1-6; the match to TRBD1 covers 9 bases. The V gene's germline CDR1 is SGHRS and CDR2 YFSETQ. With 0 bases clipped from V and 10 bases from J, the junction kept 8 bases outside the gene matches. The length of the CDR3 is 16 residues. CDR3 DNA: TGCGCCAGCAGCTTGGACCAACAGGGGGCATGGTCACCCCTCCACTTT. Translating it yields CASSLDQQGAWSPLHF.

This clone was seen a handful of times. The chain carries TRBV7-9 and TRBJ2-3, with 8 nucleotides matching TRBD2. J lost 1 base, V lost 1 base, and 1 base had no gene match. Germline assignment: CDR1 SEHNR and CDR2 FQNEAQ (reference sequence). The length of the CDR3 is 15 residues. For the CDR3, the DNA is TGTGCCAGCAGCTTAGGAGCGGGAGGCACAGATACGCAGTATTTT. The encoded protein is CASSLGAGGTDTQYF. The whole variable domain, remainder taken from reference TRBV7-9 and TRBJ2-3, is DTGVSQNPRHKITKRGQNVTFRCDPISEHNRLYWYRQTLGQGPEFLTYFQNEAQLEKSRLLSDRFSAERPKGSFSTLEIQRTEQGDSAMYLCASSLGAGGTDTQYFGPGTRLTVL.

The chain joins TRBV9 to TRBJ2-7; the D gene is possibly TRBD2 (6 bases). Germline V gene lookup returns CDR1 SGDLS and CDR2 YYNGEE. This CDR3 contains 15 residues. V gave up 0 bases and J gave up 0 bases, with 10 bases separating them. The CDR3 protein is CASSVGGGFSYEQYF. CDR3 nucleotides: TGTGCCAGCAGCGTAGGTGGAGGGTTCTCCTACGAGCAGTACTTC.

This chain joins TRBV6-5 and TRBJ1-2; 9 bases align to TRBD1. This CDR3 is built from 14 residues. J gave up 1 base and V 9 bases, and 6 bases lay outside the gene matches. CDR1 is MNHEY and CDR2 is SVGAGI in the germline V gene. CDR3 coding DNA: TGTGCCAGTATAACAGGGGGCCGTAACTATGGCTACACCTTC. This translates into CASITGGRNYGYTF.

V and J are TRBV30 and TRBJ2-1; D may be TRBD1 (6 bases). The V gene's germline CDR1 is GTSNPN and CDR2 SVGIG (reference sequence). This CDR3 is built from 13 residues. V dropped 7 bases and J dropped 0 bases, with 10 bases sitting between them. The CDR3 spells CAYRVGSYNEQFF. Here the CDR3 DNA reads TGTGCCTACAGGGTTGGCTCCTACAATGAGCAGTTCTTC.

The V gene is TRBV27, the J gene TRBJ2-5; 7 bases fit TRBD2. The CDR3 contains 15 residues. Per the germline V gene, CDR1 is MNHEY and CDR2 is SMNVEV (reference sequence). V lost 10 bases, J lost 7 bases, and 18 bases stayed unmatched. CDR3 DNA: TGTGCCACCCAAAGTGGGGCAGCGGGGTACGGGACCCAGTACTTC. Translating gives CATQSGAAGYGTQYF.

V usage is TRBV5-8 and J usage is TRBJ2-1, with TRBD1 matching over 7 bases. This CDR3 region has 14 residues. The V gene's germline CDR1 is SGHTS and CDR2 YDEGEE. V lost 4 bases, J lost 4 bases, and 5 bases stayed unmatched. CDR3 nucleotides: TGTGCCAGCAGCCCGACAGGGTTTTACAATGAGCAGTTCTTC. It codes for CASSPTGFYNEQFF. The variable domain in full, completed from reference TRBV5-8 and TRBJ2-1, reads EAGVTQSPTHLIKTRGQQATLRCSPISGHTSVYWYQQALGLGLQFLLWYDEGEERNRGNFPPRFSGRQFPNYSSELNVNALELEDSALYLCASSPTGFYNEQFFGPGTRLTVL.

In its sample, this clone was seen a few times. This chain joins TRBV5-8 and TRBJ1-2; D perhaps matches TRBD1 (5 bases). Germline loops: CDR1 SGHTS, CDR2 YDEGEE. There are 14 residues in the CDR3. Trimming took off 2 bases at V and 3 bases at J, with 11 bases between the two ends. The CDR3 is CASSFYGGDYGYTF. As DNA, the CDR3 is TGTGCCAGCAGCTTTTATGGAGGGGACTATGGCTACACCTTC.

The chain couples TRBV15 to TRBJ2-7; 10 nucleotides line up with TRBD1. Germline V lookup: CDR1 LNHNV, CDR2 YYDKDF (reference sequence). The CDR3 totals 17 residues. The ends lost 3 bases at V and 4 bases at J; junction bases unmatched: 12. The CDR3: CATSSIVFGTGDYEQYF. The CDR3, as DNA: TGTGCCACCAGCAGTATCGTCTTCGGGACAGGGGATTACGAGCAGTACTTC.

This clone is a singleton in its sample. The chain links TRBV29-1 to TRBJ1-3; 10 positions match TRBD1. This CDR3 has 14 residues. Germline CDR1 SQVTM, CDR2 ANQGSEA. Germline trimming cut 4 bases from V and 3 bases from J; bases unmatched to any gene: 3. DNA of the CDR3: TGCAGCGTTGGGGGACAGGGGTTTGGAAACACCATATATTTT. Its protein is CSVGGQGFGNTIYF.

The chain carries TRBV19 and TRBJ1-1; D may be TRBD1 (6 bases). Trimming took 1 base from V and 4 from J, leaving 13 bases between them. The germline gives CDR1 LNHDA, CDR2 SQIVND (reference sequence). This CDR3 comprises 15 residues. The CDR3 nucleotides are TGTGCCAGTAGTATAGGTTCGCAGGGGTCCACTGAAGCTTTCTTT. It is translated as CASSIGSQGSTEAFF.

The chain employs TRBV4-1 and TRBJ1-2, with TRBD1 as a possible D gene (5 bases). Germline V gene data show CDR1 as MGHRA and CDR2 as YSYEKL. The CDR3 spans 16 residues. Trimming cost V 1 base and J 4 bases, with 16 bases left between them. The CDR3 DNA follows: TGCGCCAGCAGCCAAGCCACAGGCACCTCCCTCTATGGCTACACCTTC. Its translation is CASSQATGTSLYGYTF.

The V gene is TRBV7-9, the J gene TRBJ1-1; TRBD1 agrees at 7 bases. V shed 5 bases, J shed 1 base, and the junction held 4 bases outside the gene matches. Germline V gives CDR1 SEHNR, CDR2 FQNEAQ (reference sequence). This CDR3 contains 14 residues. CDR3 in DNA: TGTGCCAGCAGCACGGGACAGCAGAACACTGAAGCTTTCTTT. Protein product: CASSTGQQNTEAFF.

This chain uses TRBV6-1 with TRBJ1-2; D call uncertain. Germline CDR1 MNHNS, CDR2 SASEGT. The V end was cut by 0 bases, the J end by 13 bases, with 18 bases between. CDR3 length equals 14 residues. The CDR3 coding sequence is TGTGCCAGCAGTGAAGCGCTACGTCTCGATCACCCCACCTTC. It yields the protein CASSEALRLDHPTF.

This chain joins TRBV4-1 and TRBJ2-5, with TRBD2 matching over 7 bases. J gave up 1 base and V 3 bases, and 8 bases lay outside the gene matches. The CDR3 length is 16 residues. The germline V gene encodes CDR1 MGHRA and CDR2 YSYEKL. The CDR3 sequence is CASSQIGGGVQETQYF. The CDR3, as DNA: TGCGCCAGCAGCCAGATTGGTGGGGGGGTCCAAGAGACCCAGTACTTC.

The V and J genes are TRBV19 and TRBJ1-4, with D hard to call. CDR1 and CDR2 (germline): LNHDA, SQIVND (reference sequence). The CDR3 contains 12 residues. The V gene lost 7 bases and the J gene lost 8 bases, with 11 bases spanning the gap. The CDR3 region is CASTLSGEKLFF. CDR3 coding DNA: TGTGCCAGTACCCTAAGCGGCGAAAAACTGTTTTTT.

The chain is built from TRBV28 and TRBJ2-7; 9 nucleotides align to TRBD1. CDR3 length equals 16 residues. The V and J ends lost 4 bases and 0 bases, in that order; junction bases with no gene match: 7. CDR1 is MDHEN and CDR2 is SYDVKM in the germline V gene. In DNA, the CDR3 is TGTGCCAGCAGTTCACCCCGGGGACAGGGCTCCTACGAGCAGTACTTC. Translated, it gives CASSSPRGQGSYEQYF.

This chain connects TRBV5-1 to TRBJ2-5, with 7 positions matching TRBD1. CDR1 SGHRS and CDR2 YFSETQ come from the germline V gene. CDR3 length: 12 amino acids. The V segment lost 10 bases and the J segment 3 bases; nucleotides outside the gene matches: 6. In nucleotides, the CDR3 is TGCGCCGGAAGGGACAGTGAAGAGACCCAGTACTTC. Translating it yields CAGRDSEETQYF.

The genes are TRBV10-3 and TRBJ1-3; weak D call: TRBD1 (6 bases). V was trimmed by 8 bases and J by 1 base, leaving 15 bases between them. The CDR3 sequence is 15 residues long. Germline V lookup: CDR1 ENHRY, CDR2 SYGVKD. In nucleotides, the CDR3 is TGTGCCATCGGACGAACAGGGCTATCTGGAAACACCATATATTTT. Its translation: CAIGRTGLSGNTIYF.

This chain connects TRBV4-1 to TRBJ2-6; D may be TRBD2 (7 bases). This CDR3 is 16 amino acids long. Germline V gene lookup returns CDR1 MGHRA and CDR2 YSYEKL. V was pared by 4 bases and J by 4 bases, with 14 bases between. As DNA, the CDR3 is TGCGCCAGCAGCCCTGGGGGGGCCTCCGGGGCCAACGTCCTGACTTTC. Protein: CASSPGGASGANVLTF.

The J gene is TRBJ2-6, the V gene TRBV28; a possible D gene is TRBD2 (6 bases). V lost 2 bases to trimming and J lost 4 bases, with 12 bases between them. The CDR3 sequence is 16 residues long. Germline CDR1 and CDR2: MDHEN and SYDVKM. The CDR3: CASSLRGEVGANVLTF. CDR3 DNA: TGTGCCAGCAGTTTACGAGGGGAGGTAGGGGCCAACGTCCTGACTTTC.

This clone appeared once. The V and J genes are TRBV27 and TRBJ1-6, with 7 bases fitting TRBD1. This CDR3 is 17 amino acids long. CDR1 MNHEY and CDR2 SMNVEV come from the germline V gene (reference sequence). V gave up 4 bases and J gave up 7 bases; unmatched junction bases: 13. The CDR3 spells CASSSGKWTGLNSPLHF. In DNA form, the CDR3 reads TGTGCCAGCAGTTCGGGGAAGTGGACAGGTCTAAATTCACCCCTCCACTTT.

The chain carries TRBV2 and TRBJ2-7, with 10 bases aligning to TRBD1. V lost 11 bases, J lost 5 bases, and 6 bases stayed unmatched. The length of the CDR3 is 12 residues. CDR1 and CDR2 from the germline V gene are SNHLY and FYNNEI. CDR3 sequence: CAGGDRGNEQYF. The CDR3 bases are TGTGCCGGGGGGGACAGGGGCAACGAGCAGTACTTC.

The chain is built from TRBV9 and TRBJ2-5, with 7 bases that match TRBD2. The junction had 13 bases not matched to a gene; V was cut back by 3 bases and J by 5 bases. This CDR3 has 16 amino acids. Germline V gene sequence: CDR1 SGDLS, CDR2 YYNGEE. The DNA of the CDR3 is TGTGCCAGCAGCGCCGGACTAGTTCCCTACGGGGAGACCCAGTACTTC. Protein: CASSAGLVPYGETQYF. Full variable domain (remainder filled in from reference TRBV9 and TRBJ2-5): DSGVTQTPKHLITATGQRVTLRCSPRSGDLSVYWYQQSLDQGLQFLIQYYNGEERAKGNILERFSAQQFPDLHSELNLSSLELGDSALYFCASSAGLVPYGETQYFGPGTRLLVL.